This TCR beta chain was identified during a study of cytomegalovirus exposure and HLA in healthy donors. Study-wide context: Most donors, about 77% of some 400 genotyped, fell in the Caucasian-associated ancestry cluster.

Details on this clone: A read error may produce the germline difference seen at one junction end.

The germline V gene has CDR1 MNHEY and CDR2 SMNVEV (reference sequence). The length of the CDR3 is 15 residues. It was with 60 Vbeta and 13 Jbeta primers that the PCR ran. Generated by immunoSEQ multiplex PCR, the TCRdb table keeps only in-frame clones and is missing some. This sample has 150,000 to 200,000 clones, with about four fifths found just once. The clonotype comes from a man aged 35-49 years in good health and CMV-seropositive. The sequenced sample was PBMCs. The chain uses TRBV27 and TRBJ1-4, with 9 bases identical to TRBD1. CDR3 protein: CASGSPGQGNEKLLF. CDR3 nucleotide sequence: TGTGCCAGCGGTTCCCCGGGACAGGGTAATGAAAAACTGCTTTTT. Using reference TRBV27 and TRBJ1-4 for the parts outside the CDR3, the full variable domain is EAQVTQNPRYLITVTGKKLTVTCSQNMNHEYMSWYRQDPGLGLRQIYYSMNVEVTDKGDVPEGYKVSRKEKRNFPLILESPSPNQTSLYFCASGSPGQGNEKLLFGSGTQLSVL.